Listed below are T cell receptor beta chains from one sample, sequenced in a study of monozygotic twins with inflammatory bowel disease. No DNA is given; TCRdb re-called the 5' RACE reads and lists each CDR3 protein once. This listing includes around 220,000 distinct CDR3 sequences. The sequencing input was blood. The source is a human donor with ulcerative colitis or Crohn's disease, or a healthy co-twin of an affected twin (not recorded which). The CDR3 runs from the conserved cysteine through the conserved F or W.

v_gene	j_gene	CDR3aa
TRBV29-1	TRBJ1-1	CSVEDQGTNTEAFF
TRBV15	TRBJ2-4	CATSRDGVVNIQYF
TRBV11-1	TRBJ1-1	CASSLIPSRTGEVMPEAFF
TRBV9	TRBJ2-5	CASSVGGGGFPETQYF
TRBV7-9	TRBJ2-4	CASSQADRGAKNIQYF
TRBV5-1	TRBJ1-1	CASSPYSGGNAEAFF
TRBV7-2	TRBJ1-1	CASSLEPGGIAFF
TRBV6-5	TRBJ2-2	CASGLGAVTGELFF
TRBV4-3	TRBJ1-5	CASSQEWQGYNQPQHF
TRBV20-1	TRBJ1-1	CSATSLGGSRNTEAFF
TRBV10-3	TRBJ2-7	CAINDSPVYEQYF
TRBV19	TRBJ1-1	CASSIGGTGSAEAFF
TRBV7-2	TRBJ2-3	CASSPWTREGGTQYF
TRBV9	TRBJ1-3	CASSALQGDNPGNTIYF
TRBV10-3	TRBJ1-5	CAISEAGQDNQPQHF
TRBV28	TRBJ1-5	CASSHGQTGGNQPQHF
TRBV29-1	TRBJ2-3	CSVGPGTSGRAGSTDTQYF
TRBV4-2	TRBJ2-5	CASSQDGTRGETQYF
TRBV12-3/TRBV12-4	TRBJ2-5	CASRGGQGGETQYF
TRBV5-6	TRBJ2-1	CASSSGSLSWGASLYNEQFF
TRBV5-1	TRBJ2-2	CASSSDRGTGELFF
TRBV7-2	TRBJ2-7	CASSLEVPGVYEQYF
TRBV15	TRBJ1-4	CATSRPSGTNEKLFF
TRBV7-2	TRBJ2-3	CASSLNKPSTDTQYF
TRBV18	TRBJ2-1	CASSPLQGRSSSYNEQFF
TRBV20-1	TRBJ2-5	CSARLGPEETQYF
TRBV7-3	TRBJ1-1	CASSPRGPSGTEAFF
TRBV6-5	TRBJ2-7	CASSYDGPSRGSYEQYF
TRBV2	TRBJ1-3	CATTWSGNTIYF
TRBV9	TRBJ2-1	CASSVLGGVSHNEQFF
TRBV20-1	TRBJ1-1	CSARVLADRTEAFF
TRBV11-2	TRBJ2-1	CASSLGGSSTPYNEQFF
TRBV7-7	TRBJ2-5	CASSLRQGALETQYF
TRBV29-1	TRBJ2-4	CSVNDWDRKNIQYF
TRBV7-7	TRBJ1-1	CASSLRVARADPNTEAFF
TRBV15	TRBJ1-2	CVTSRGTIGYTF
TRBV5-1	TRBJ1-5	CASSLGGQGQPQHF
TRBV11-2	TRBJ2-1	CASEAGAQEDEQFF
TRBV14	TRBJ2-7	CASSHDPATSYEQYF
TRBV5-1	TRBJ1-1	CASSPRQGCCDAEAFF
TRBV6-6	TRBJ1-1	CATGLATGTEAFF
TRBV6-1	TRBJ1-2	CASSPPFGQGNYGYTF
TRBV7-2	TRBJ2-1	CASSFQVGGPYNEQFF
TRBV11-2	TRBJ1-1	CASSLDSGLRAFF